The clone carrying this T cell receptor beta chain came up many times. Its antigen remains unknown. The CDR3 length is 14 residues. V was cut by 5 bases and J by 5 bases, with 13 bases left in between. Germline V gene data show CDR1 as SEHNR and CDR2 as FQNEAQ (reference sequence). This record belongs to a study of T cells in Graves' hyperthyroidism and ophthalmopathy. Broader study findings: The blood repertoire included most of the expanded thyroid clonotypes above 0.001.

Exclusion followed for patients with uncontrolled infection, other autoimmune disease, pregnancy or lactation. The source material, RNA transcripts, was used to amplify TCR beta CDR3 regions. The HTBI set primed first-round TCR CDR3 RT-PCR. TCRdb independently ran MiXCR on the multiplex PCR reads; one entry per CDR3 protein. The table lists roughly 700,000 distinct CDR3 sequences, 14% of them singletons. The origin of this receptor is a woman aged 18-29 years with Graves' hyperthyroidism. Sample: blood. The chain employs TRBV7-9 and TRBJ2-1; no clear D. The CDR3 is CASSRPTTDNEQFF. In DNA, the CDR3 is TGTGCCAGCAGCAGACCTACTACAGACAATGAGCAGTTCTTC. Variable domain in full (rest from reference TRBV7-9 and TRBJ2-1): DTGVSQNPRHKITKRGQNVTFRCDPISEHNRLYWYRQTLGQGPEFLTYFQNEAQLEKSRLLSDRFSAERPKGSFSTLEIQRTEQGDSAMYLCASSRPTTDNEQFFGPGTRLTVL.